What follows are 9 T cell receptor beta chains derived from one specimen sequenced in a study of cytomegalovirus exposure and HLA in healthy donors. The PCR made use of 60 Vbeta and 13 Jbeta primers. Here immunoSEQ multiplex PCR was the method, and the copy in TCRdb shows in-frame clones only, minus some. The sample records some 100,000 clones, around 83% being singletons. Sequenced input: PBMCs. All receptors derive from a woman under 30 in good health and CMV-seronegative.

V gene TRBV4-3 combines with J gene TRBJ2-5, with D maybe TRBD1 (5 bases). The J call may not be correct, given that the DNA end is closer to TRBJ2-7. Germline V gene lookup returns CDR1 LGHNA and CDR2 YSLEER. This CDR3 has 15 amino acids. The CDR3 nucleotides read TGCGCCAGCAGCCAAGACCCAGGGTCTTCCCACGAGCAGTACTTC. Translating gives CASSQDPGSSHEQYF.

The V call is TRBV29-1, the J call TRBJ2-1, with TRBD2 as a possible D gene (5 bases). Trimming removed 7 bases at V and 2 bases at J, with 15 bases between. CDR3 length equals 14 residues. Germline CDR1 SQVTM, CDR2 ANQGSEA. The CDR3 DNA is TGCAGCGCTACCTCTCCGGGAACCTACAATGAGCAGTTCTTC. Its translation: CSATSPGTYNEQFF.

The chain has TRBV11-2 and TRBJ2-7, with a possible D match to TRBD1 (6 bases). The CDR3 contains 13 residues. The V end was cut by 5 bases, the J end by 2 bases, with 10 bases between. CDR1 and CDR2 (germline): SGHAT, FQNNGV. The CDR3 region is CASSTGQPYEQYF. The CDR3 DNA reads TGTGCCAGCAGCACTGGACAGCCCTACGAGCAGTACTTC.

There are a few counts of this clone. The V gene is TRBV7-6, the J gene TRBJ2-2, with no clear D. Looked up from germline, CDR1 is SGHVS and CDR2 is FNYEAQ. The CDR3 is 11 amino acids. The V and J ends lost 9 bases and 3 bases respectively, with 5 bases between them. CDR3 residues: CASRDTGELFF. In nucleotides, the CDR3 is TGTGCCAGTCGGGACACCGGGGAGCTGTTTTTT. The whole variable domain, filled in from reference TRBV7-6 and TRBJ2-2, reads GAGVSQSPRYKVTKRGQDVALRCDPISGHVSLYWYRQALGQGPEFLTYFNYEAQQDKSGLPNDRFSAERPEGSISTLTIQRTEQRDSAMYRCASRDTGELFFGEGSRLTVL.

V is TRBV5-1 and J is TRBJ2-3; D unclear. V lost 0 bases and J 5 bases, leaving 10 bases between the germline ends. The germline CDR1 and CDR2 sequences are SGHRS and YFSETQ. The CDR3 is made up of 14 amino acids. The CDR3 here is CASSLAPGGDTQYF. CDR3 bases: TGCGCCAGCAGCTTGGCCCCCGGTGGAGATACGCAGTATTTT.

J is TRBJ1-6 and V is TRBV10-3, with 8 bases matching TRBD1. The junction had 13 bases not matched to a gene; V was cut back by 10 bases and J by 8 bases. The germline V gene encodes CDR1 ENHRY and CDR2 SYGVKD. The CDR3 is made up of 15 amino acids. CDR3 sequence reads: CATQEKQGVDSPLHF. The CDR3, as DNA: TGTGCCACCCAAGAAAAACAGGGGGTGGATTCACCCCTCCACTTT.

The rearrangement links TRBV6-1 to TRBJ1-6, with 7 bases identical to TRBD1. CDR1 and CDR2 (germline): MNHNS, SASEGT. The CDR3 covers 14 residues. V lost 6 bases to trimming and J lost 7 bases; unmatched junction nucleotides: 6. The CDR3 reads CASRGQRQNSPLHF. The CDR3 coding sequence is TGTGCCAGCAGGGGACAGAGACAAAATTCACCCCTCCACTTT.

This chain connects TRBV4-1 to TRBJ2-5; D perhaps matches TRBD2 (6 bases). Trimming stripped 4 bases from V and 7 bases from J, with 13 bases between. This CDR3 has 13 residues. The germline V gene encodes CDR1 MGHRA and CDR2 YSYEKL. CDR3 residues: CASSRADGGTQYF. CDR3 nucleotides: TGCGCCAGCAGCCGAGCCGACGGGGGGACCCAGTACTTC.

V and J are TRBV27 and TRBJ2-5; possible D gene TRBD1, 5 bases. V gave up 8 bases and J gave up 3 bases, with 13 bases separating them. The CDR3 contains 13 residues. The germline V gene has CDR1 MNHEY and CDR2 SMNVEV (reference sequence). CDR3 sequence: CASRRGGEETQYF. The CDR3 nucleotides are TGTGCCAGCCGAAGGGGCGGCGAAGAGACCCAGTACTTC.